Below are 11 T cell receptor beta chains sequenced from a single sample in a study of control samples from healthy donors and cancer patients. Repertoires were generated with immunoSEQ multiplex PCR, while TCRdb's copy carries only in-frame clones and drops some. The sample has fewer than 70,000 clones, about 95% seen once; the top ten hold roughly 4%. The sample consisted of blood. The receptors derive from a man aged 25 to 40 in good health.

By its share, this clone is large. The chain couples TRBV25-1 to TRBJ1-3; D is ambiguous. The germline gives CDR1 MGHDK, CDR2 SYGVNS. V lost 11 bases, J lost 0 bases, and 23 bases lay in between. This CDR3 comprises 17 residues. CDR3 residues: CAGPHHRAENSGNTIYF. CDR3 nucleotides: TGTGCCGGACCCCATCACCGGGCAGAGAACTCTGGAAACACCATATATTTT.

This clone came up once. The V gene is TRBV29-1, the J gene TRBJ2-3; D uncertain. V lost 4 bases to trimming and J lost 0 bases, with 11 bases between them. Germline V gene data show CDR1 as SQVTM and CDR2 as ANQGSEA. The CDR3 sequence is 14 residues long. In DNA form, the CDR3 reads TGCAGCGTTGCCTGGGCCAGGAGCACAGATACGCAGTATTTT. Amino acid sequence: CSVAWARSTDTQYF.

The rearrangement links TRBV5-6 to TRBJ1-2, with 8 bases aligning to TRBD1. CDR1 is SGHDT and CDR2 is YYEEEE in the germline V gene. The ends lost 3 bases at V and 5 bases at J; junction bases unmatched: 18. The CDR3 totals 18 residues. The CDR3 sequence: CASSWRTGQPRSWYGYTF. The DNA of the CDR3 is TGTGCCAGCAGCTGGAGGACAGGGCAACCCCGGAGTTGGTATGGCTACACCTTC.

DNA of the CDR3: TGTGCCAGCAGTTACTATTCCGGGTTCACCGGGGAGCTGTTTTTT. It codes for CASSYYSGFTGELFF. The rearrangement uses TRBV6-5 and TRBJ2-2; no reliable D call. Trimming took 1 base from V and 4 from J, leaving 10 bases between them. Per the germline V gene, CDR1 is MNHEY and CDR2 is SVGAGI. This CDR3 has 15 residues.

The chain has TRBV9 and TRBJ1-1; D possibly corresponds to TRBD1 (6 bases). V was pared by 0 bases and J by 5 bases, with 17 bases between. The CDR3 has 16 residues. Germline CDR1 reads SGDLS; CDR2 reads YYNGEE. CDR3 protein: CASSVALGRGGTEAFF. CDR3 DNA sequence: TGTGCCAGCAGCGTAGCTCTGGGCAGGGGAGGAACTGAAGCTTTCTTT.

CDR3 sequence reads: CASSQADTNTGELFF. The CDR3 DNA is TGTGCCAGCAGCCAAGCGGACACCAACACCGGGGAGCTGTTTTTT. V is TRBV16 and J is TRBJ2-2; a possible D gene is TRBD1 (5 bases). The CDR3 covers 15 residues. Germline V gene lookup returns CDR1 KGHSY and CDR2 FQNENV. Trimming shortened V by 2 bases and J by 2 bases, and 9 bases separated the two germline ends.

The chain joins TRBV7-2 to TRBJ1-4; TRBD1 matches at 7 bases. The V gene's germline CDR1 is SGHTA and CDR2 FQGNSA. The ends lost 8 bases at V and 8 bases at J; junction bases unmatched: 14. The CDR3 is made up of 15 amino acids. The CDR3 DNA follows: TGTGCCAGCCGGACAGGAGGGAGGGTGGAGGAAAAACTGTTTTTT. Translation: CASRTGGRVEEKLFF.

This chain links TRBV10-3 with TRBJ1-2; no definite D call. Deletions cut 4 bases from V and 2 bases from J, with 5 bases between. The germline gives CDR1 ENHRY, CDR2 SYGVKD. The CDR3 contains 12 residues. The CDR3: CAISVQNYGYTF. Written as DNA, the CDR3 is TGTGCCATCAGTGTGCAGAACTATGGCTACACCTTC.

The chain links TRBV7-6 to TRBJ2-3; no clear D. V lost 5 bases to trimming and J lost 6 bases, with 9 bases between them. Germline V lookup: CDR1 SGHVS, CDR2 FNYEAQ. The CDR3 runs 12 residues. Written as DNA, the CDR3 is TGTGCCAGCAGCCTCCGGTGGGATACGCAGTATTTT. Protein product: CASSLRWDTQYF.

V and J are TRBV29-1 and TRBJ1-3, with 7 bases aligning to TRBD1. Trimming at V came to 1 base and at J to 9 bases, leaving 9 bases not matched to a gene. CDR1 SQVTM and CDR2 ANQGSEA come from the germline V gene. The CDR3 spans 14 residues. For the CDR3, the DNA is TGCAGCGTTGAAGTCTCCCAGGGGGTTGGCACCATATATTTT. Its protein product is CSVEVSQGVGTIYF.

The CDR3 DNA sequence: TGTGCCAGCAGCCGTCGGGGTGGGGGCCACTCTGGGGCCAACGTCCTGACTTTC. The encoded protein is CASSRRGGGHSGANVLTF. This chain links TRBV14 with TRBJ2-6; maybe TRBD1 (6 bases). Trimming removed 4 bases from V and 0 bases from J, with 16 bases in between. CDR1 is SGHDN and CDR2 is FVKESK in the germline V gene. The length of the CDR3 is 18 residues.